This is a list of T cell receptor beta chains from one sample in a study of vaccination effects on CD4 cells after COVID-19. TCRdb keeps only in-frame clones here, not all; method: immunoSEQ multiplex PCR. The sample lists around 20,000 clones, approximately 76% seen once, with over 8% in the top ten. The antigens of these receptors remain unknown. This material consisted of CD4+ T cells from PBMCs cultured with HCoV-229E spike peptides, taken after COVID-19 vaccination. These receptors were collected from a human donor who received a COVID-19 vaccine. The CDR3 runs from the conserved cysteine through the conserved F or W. A D gene is named only where the DNA matches it firmly. The size of a clone is reported for some rows only, either as once, few or many, or as a class for expanded clones.

J: TRBJ2-5; size: once; D: TRBD2; V: TRBV4-2; length: 16; CDR3: CASSQSAGTSVETQYF; DNA: TGTGCCAGCAGCCAAAGTGCCGGGACTAGCGTTGAGACCCAGTACTTC
J: TRBJ1-2; size: -; D: -; V: TRBV18; length: 15; CDR3: CASSPRQGVDYGYTF; DNA: TGTGCCAGCTCACCACGGCAGGGTGTCGACTATGGCTACACCTTC
J: TRBJ1-5; size: -; D: -; V: TRBV14; length: 17; CDR3: CASSQVLGGGRRQPQHF; DNA: TGTGCCAGCAGCCAAGTCCTGGGGGGGGGTAGGCGTCAGCCCCAGCATTTT
J: TRBJ2-3; size: -; D: -; V: TRBV24-1; length: 11; CDR3: CATSYLDTQYF; DNA: TGTGCCACCTCCTATCTGGATACGCAGTATTTT
J: TRBJ2-1; size: -; D: TRBD2; V: TRBV14; length: 15; CDR3: CASSSGTSPYNEQFF; DNA: TGTGCCAGCAGCTCCGGGACTAGCCCTTACAATGAGCAGTTCTTC
J: TRBJ1-6; size: -; D: TRBD1; V: TRBV12-3/TRBV12-4; length: 12; CDR3: CASSGGKSPLHF; DNA: TGTGCCAGCTCAGGGGGTAAATCACCCCTCCACTTT
J: TRBJ1-3; size: -; D: -; V: TRBV3-1/TRBV3-2; length: 16; CDR3: CASSQGLIFSGNTIYF; DNA: TGTGCCAGCAGCCAAGGTTTAATATTCTCTGGAAACACCATATATTTT
J: TRBJ2-1; size: -; D: -; V: TRBV3-1/TRBV3-2; length: 12; CDR3: CASSQDRRLPFF; DNA: TGTGCCAGCAGCCAAGATCGGCGTTTACCGTTCTTC
J: TRBJ1-3; size: few; D: -; V: TRBV7-9; length: 16; CDR3: CASSLWTAETGNTIYF; DNA: TGTGCCAGCAGCTTATGGACAGCCGAGACGGGAAACACCATATATTTT
J: TRBJ1-5; size: -; D: -; V: TRBV7-8; length: 15; CDR3: CASSLVRGSSQPQHF; DNA: TGTGCCAGCAGCTTAGTGCGGGGGAGCTCTCAGCCCCAGCATTTT
J: TRBJ1-1; size: -; D: -; V: TRBV27; length: 16; CDR3: CASSLSVSPVYTEAFF; DNA: TGTGCCAGCAGTTTATCTGTGAGTCCGGTCTACACTGAAGCTTTCTTT
J: TRBJ2-4; size: -; D: -; V: TRBV19; length: 16; CDR3: CASSIDRMRQKNIQYF; DNA: TGTGCCAGTAGTATAGATAGAATGAGACAGAAAAACATTCAGTACTTC
J: TRBJ1-3; size: -; D: TRBD1; V: TRBV6-2/TRBV6-3; length: 19; CDR3: CASSPDHRQGTGSGNTIYF; DNA: TGTGCCAGCAGTCCGGACCATCGACAGGGGACGGGTTCTGGAAACACCATATATTTT
J: TRBJ1-2; size: -; D: -; V: TRBV30; length: 13; CDR3: CAWKSPGARGYTF; DNA: TGTGCCTGGAAGTCCCCAGGGGCGAGGGGCTACACCTTC
J: TRBJ2-6; size: -; D: TRBD1; V: TRBV10-2; length: 19; CDR3: CASSESRQGASLGANVLTF; DNA: TGCGCCAGCAGTGAGTCTCGACAGGGGGCAAGTCTTGGGGCCAACGTCCTGACTTTC
J: TRBJ2-3; size: -; D: TRBD2; V: TRBV28; length: 15; CDR3: CASRAQASGGYTQYF; DNA: TGTGCCAGCAGGGCTCAGGCTAGCGGAGGATATACGCAGTATTTT
J: TRBJ1-2; size: -; D: -; V: TRBV5-1; length: 16; CDR3: CASSYSALGTAGGYTF; DNA: TGCGCCAGCAGCTACTCAGCACTTGGGACGGCCGGTGGCTACACCTTC